These 17 T cell receptor beta chains were all obtained from the same sample, sequenced in a study of OX40 agonist ivuxolimab in advanced cancers. Generated by immunoSEQ multiplex PCR, the TCRdb table keeps only in-frame clones and is missing some. This sample has some 19,000 clones, with around 87% found just once. This material consisted of CD4+ or CD8+ T cells sorted from blood, taken in a trial of the OX40 agonist ivuxolimab. These receptors originate from an adult with an advanced solid tumor such as melanoma, head and neck, liver or kidney cancer.

The rearrangement links TRBV7-8 to TRBJ2-7, with D possibly TRBD2 on 6 matching bases. The CDR3 contains 15 residues. Germline V gene data show CDR1 as SGHVS and CDR2 as FQNEAQ. Trimming pared 0 bases from V and 3 bases from J, leaving 12 bases between. CDR3 sequence reads: CASSLASGVSYEQYF. The CDR3 DNA follows: TGTGCCAGCAGCTTAGCATCGGGGGTAAGCTACGAGCAGTACTTC.

The V and J genes are TRBV4-3 and TRBJ2-1; perhaps D is TRBD1 or TRBD2 (5 bases each). The CDR3 runs 14 residues. V was pared by 0 bases and J by 6 bases, with 9 bases between. Germline CDR1 and CDR2: LGHNA and YSLEER. The CDR3 loop is CASSQDEGSNEQFF. The CDR3 DNA reads TGCGCCAGCAGCCAAGACGAGGGGTCCAATGAGCAGTTCTTC.

This rearrangement joins TRBV9 to TRBJ2-1; TRBD2 matches at 12 bases. J lost 5 bases, V lost 4 bases, and 7 bases had no gene match. There are 16 residues in the CDR3. Per germline, CDR1 SGDLS and CDR2 YYNGEE. The CDR3 DNA reads TGTGCCAGCAGCTTCCAACGACTAGCGGGAGACAATGAGCAGTTCTTC. Its translation is CASSFQRLAGDNEQFF.

The chain couples TRBV4-3 to TRBJ2-3; a weak D match, TRBD2 (5 bases). The germline V gene has CDR1 LGHNA and CDR2 YSLEER. The ends were cut back, 4 bases at V and 1 base at J, with 15 bases in the middle. The CDR3 loop spans 16 amino acids. The CDR3 DNA sequence: TGCGCCAGCAGCCTAGGTTCGGGAATCGGCACAGATACGCAGTATTTT. Amino acid sequence: CASSLGSGIGTDTQYF.

The chain combines TRBV14 with TRBJ2-7, with TRBD2 matching 9 bases. Trimming at V came to 6 bases and at J to 3 bases, leaving 3 bases not matched to a gene. The length of the CDR3 is 13 residues. Per germline, CDR1 SGHDN and CDR2 FVKESK. This chain's CDR3 is CASSVAGVYEQYF. The CDR3 coding sequence is TGTGCCAGCAGTGTAGCGGGAGTCTACGAGCAGTACTTC.

The chain couples TRBV18 to TRBJ2-7, with TRBD1 identical over 11 bases. This CDR3 comprises 16 residues. The J segment lost 6 bases and the V segment lost 3 bases, leaving 10 bases of the junction unmatched. The germline gives CDR1 KGHSH, CDR2 LQKENI. This CDR3 reads CASSPGQGGLGGEQYF. CDR3 in DNA: TGTGCCAGCTCACCGGGACAGGGGGGTCTTGGTGGCGAGCAGTACTTC.

CDR3 region: CASSTGPTEAFF. In DNA, the CDR3 is TGTGCCAGCTCTACAGGGCCAACTGAAGCTTTCTTT. The chain is built from TRBV19 and TRBJ1-1, with D perhaps matching TRBD1 (6 bases). The ends were cut back, 9 bases at V and 5 bases at J, with 13 bases in the middle. Germline CDR1 and CDR2: LNHDA and SQIVND (reference sequence). The CDR3 consists of 12 residues.

The chain has TRBV7-9 and TRBJ2-2; TRBD2 matches at 7 bases. There are 14 residues in the CDR3. V shed 7 bases and J 4 bases; nucleotides not matched to a gene: 6. The germline gives CDR1 SEHNR, CDR2 FQNEAQ (reference sequence). The CDR3 here is CASKAGWGTGELFF. CDR3 coding DNA: TGTGCCAGCAAAGCGGGATGGGGCACCGGGGAGCTGTTTTTT.

This clone was found once. The chain joins TRBV9 to TRBJ2-7; a weak D match, TRBD1 (6 bases). CDR1 and CDR2 from the germline V gene are SGDLS and YYNGEE. Trimming shortened V by 4 bases and J by 0 bases, and 11 bases separated the two germline ends. The CDR3 length is 14 residues. CDR3 nucleotide sequence: TGTGCCAGCAGCTCATCGACAGGCTCCTACGAGCAGTACTTC. This codes for CASSSSTGSYEQYF.

The J gene is TRBJ1-5, the V gene TRBV28; D not certain. The germline V and J ends were trimmed by 2 bases and 1 base, with 6 bases remaining between them. In germline, CDR1 is MDHEN, CDR2 SYDVKM. CDR3 length equals 14 residues. CDR3 coding DNA: TGTGCCAGCAGTTTAGGGAAGAGCAATCAGCCCCAGCATTTT. The encoded protein is CASSLGKSNQPQHF. The full variable domain, with the rest looked up from reference TRBV28 and TRBJ1-5, is DVKVTQSSRYLVKRTGEKVFLECVQDMDHENMFWYRQDPGLGLRLIYFSYDVKMKEKGDIPEGYSVSREKKERFSLILESASTNQTSMYLCASSLGKSNQPQHFGDGTRLSIL.

The J gene is TRBJ2-1, the V gene TRBV6-4, with D possibly matching TRBD1 (5 bases). Germline lookup yields CDR1 MRHNA and CDR2 SNTAGT. CDR3 length: 15 amino acids. The V end lost 0 bases, the J end lost 0 bases, and 6 bases lay between the germline ends. The DNA of the CDR3 is TGTGCCAGCAGTGACTCGCAGGGCTCCTACAATGAGCAGTTCTTC. It specifies CASSDSQGSYNEQFF.

The sample holds a few counts of this clone. This chain joins TRBV19 and TRBJ1-1; D perhaps matches TRBD1 (5 bases). Per the germline V gene, CDR1 is LNHDA and CDR2 is SQIVND (reference sequence). The CDR3 extends over 14 amino acids. Trimming cost V 2 bases and J 6 bases, with 13 bases left between them. The CDR3 reads CASSISQGGSEAFF. For the CDR3, the DNA is TGTGCCAGTAGTATATCCCAGGGTGGGTCTGAAGCTTTCTTT.

This chain connects TRBV5-4 to TRBJ2-7, with 10 bases that match TRBD2. The CDR3 consists of 14 residues. Germline trimming cut 4 bases from V and 2 bases from J; bases unmatched to any gene: 3. Germline V gene data show CDR1 as SGHNT and CDR2 as YYREEE (reference sequence). The chain's CDR3 is CASSRTSGTYEQYF. The CDR3 DNA is TGTGCCAGCAGCCGGACTAGCGGCACCTACGAGCAGTACTTC.

The table lists this clone with a count of one. V is TRBV7-8 and J is TRBJ2-2; D gene unclear. V lost 0 bases to trimming and J lost 1 base, with 12 bases between them. Germline lookup yields CDR1 SGHVS and CDR2 FQNEAQ. The CDR3 spans 17 residues. CDR3 residues: CASSLAVGGVNTGELFF. The CDR3 DNA reads as TGTGCCAGCAGCTTAGCTGTCGGCGGCGTGAACACCGGGGAGCTGTTTTTT.

With respect to this clone: Germline is not matched at one junction end, which may reflect a read error. The chain carries TRBV28 and TRBJ2-3, with D possibly TRBD2 on 6 matching bases. Germline V lookup: CDR1 MDHEN, CDR2 SYDVKM. CDR3 length: 15 amino acids. The CDR3 region is CASSLGLLSIDTQYF. Here the CDR3 DNA reads TGTGCCAGCAGTCTCGGACTACTTAGCATAGATACGCAGTATTTT.

This clone was seen a few times. The V call is TRBV7-9, the J call TRBJ1-1; D not certain. The CDR3 consists of 13 residues. V gave up 6 bases and J gave up 0 bases, with 8 bases separating them. Germline lookup yields CDR1 SEHNR and CDR2 FQNEAQ (reference sequence). CDR3 sequence: CASSSRLNTEAFF. The DNA of the CDR3 is TGTGCCAGCAGTTCAAGACTGAACACTGAAGCTTTCTTT.

The chain carries TRBV25-1 and TRBJ2-1, with 7 bases that match TRBD1. Germline assignment: CDR1 MGHDK and CDR2 SYGVNS. Trimming at V came to 5 bases and at J to 5 bases, leaving 6 bases not matched to a gene. This CDR3 has 14 amino acids. This CDR3 reads CASSYGQVHNEQFF. CDR3 nucleotides: TGTGCCAGCAGTTACGGACAGGTTCACAATGAGCAGTTCTTC.